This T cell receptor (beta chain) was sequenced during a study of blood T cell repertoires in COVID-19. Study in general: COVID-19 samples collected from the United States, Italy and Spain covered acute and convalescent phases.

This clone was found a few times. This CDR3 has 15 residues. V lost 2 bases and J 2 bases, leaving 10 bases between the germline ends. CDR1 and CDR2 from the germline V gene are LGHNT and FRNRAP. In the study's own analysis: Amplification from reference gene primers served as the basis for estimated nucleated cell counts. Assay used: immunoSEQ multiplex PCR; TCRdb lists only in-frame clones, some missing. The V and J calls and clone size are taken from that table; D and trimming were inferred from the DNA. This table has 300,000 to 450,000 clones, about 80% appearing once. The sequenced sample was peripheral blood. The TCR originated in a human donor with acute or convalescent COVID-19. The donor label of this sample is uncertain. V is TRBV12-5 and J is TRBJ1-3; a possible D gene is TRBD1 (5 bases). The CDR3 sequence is CASGLMGGTGNTIYF. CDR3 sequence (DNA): TGTGCTAGTGGTTTGATGGGGGGAACTGGAAACACCATATATTTT. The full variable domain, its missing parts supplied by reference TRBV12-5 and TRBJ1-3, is DARVTQTPRHKVTEMGQEVTMRCQPILGHNTVFWYRQTMMQGLELLAYFRNRAPLDDSGMPKDRFSAEMPDATLATLKIQPSEPRDSAVYFCASGLMGGTGNTIYFGEGSWLTVV.